This TCR beta chain comes out of a study of T cell changes during pregnancy in multiple sclerosis. Sequencing was performed with immunoSEQ multiplex PCR; in TCRdb, only in-frame clones are kept and a portion is missing. The sample has tens of thousands of clones; less than 95% are singletons. This CDR3 region has 16 residues. Germline V lookup: CDR1 SNHLY, CDR2 FYNNEI. With regard to this clone: One end of the junction is discordant with germline, which a read error may explain.

The chain is built from TRBV2 and TRBJ1-5; D call uncertain. Material: CD4+ T cells from peripheral blood mononuclear cells, obtained in the third trimester of pregnancy. This TCR was sampled from a female donor with multiple sclerosis, enrolled in a pregnancy study. The CDR3 nucleotides read TGTGCCAGCAGGGAAGATCCTACTCTTAGCAATCAGCCCCAGCATTTT. Translated, it gives CASREDPTLSNQPQHF.